This record looks at one T cell receptor beta chain sequence and its context. What it binds is not known. The germline CDR1 and CDR2 sequences are SEHNR and FQNEAQ (reference sequence). V lost 3 bases and J 6 bases, leaving 8 bases between the germline ends. The CDR3 is 13 residues long. The record originates from a study of T cell responses to AZD1222 COVID-19 vaccine. Method: immunoSEQ multiplex PCR; TCRdb's copy keeps in-frame clones and lacks some. Among some 150,000 clones listed, approximately 89% were seen once. General study results and limits: Just a handful of people given AZD1222 tested seropositive at baseline. Dominant at 160-218 and 743-854, vaccine-associated CD4 TCRs also spanned spike. Repertoire sampling was restricted to post-peak T cell response timepoints. Spike-specific TCR breadth and depth both grew after two AZD1222 doses.

The sequence was obtained from an adult in good health. The sequences come from peripheral blood, collected on day 0 of MenACWY control vaccination. This sequence joins TRBV7-9 and TRBJ2-2; D gene uncertain. Here the CDR3 DNA reads TGTGCCAGCAGCTTCGGGCCCTCCGGGGAGCTGTTTTTT. Protein product: CASSFGPSGELFF.